The 2 T cell receptor beta chains listed next were all sequenced from one sample in a study of T cell repertoires in cytomegalovirus infection. The antigens these receptors bind are not known. TCRdb used MiXCR to reprocess the reads, holding one entry per CDR3 protein. The sample has about 700,000 distinct CDR3 sequences, about 30% seen once. The sample was cultured PBMCs, taken from culture after CMV antigen stimulation. These TCRs come from a human donor in good health (CMV status not recorded). Some clones in this sample may be carry-over from other donors' samples.

CDR3 in amino acids: CASRVRDRVPGNTIYF. The CDR3, as DNA: TGTGCCAGTAGGGTCCGGGACAGGGTCCCTGGAAACACCATATATTTT. This chain uses TRBV19 with TRBJ1-3; 9 bases match TRBD1. Germline V gene sequence: CDR1 LNHDA, CDR2 SQIVND (reference sequence). The CDR3 runs to 16 residues. With 6 bases clipped from V and 2 bases from J, the junction kept 8 bases outside the gene matches.

This clonotype was detected once. The V and J genes are TRBV19 and TRBJ1-1, with D maybe TRBD1 (5 bases). The V gene's germline CDR1 is LNHDA and CDR2 SQIVND (reference sequence). Trimming left V 3 bases short and J 5 bases short, with 13 bases between. The CDR3 consists of 14 residues. The CDR3 region is CASSIAGSSTEAFF. In nucleotides, the CDR3 is TGTGCCAGTAGTATTGCAGGGAGTTCTACTGAAGCTTTCTTT.